This TCR beta chain was identified in a study of cytomegalovirus exposure and HLA in healthy donors. With 60 Vbeta and 13 Jbeta primers, the PCR was carried out. Generated by immunoSEQ multiplex PCR, the TCRdb table keeps only in-frame clones and is missing some. The profile covers approximately 180,000 clones, with roughly three quarters appearing a single time and 2.9% taken by the ten largest. The length of the CDR3 is 16 residues. Trimming left V 1 base short and J 2 bases short, with 14 bases between. CDR1 and CDR2 (germline): GTSNPN, SVGIG (reference sequence). Sequenced sample: PBMCs. The sequence came from a male donor in good health and CMV-seronegative. This chain uses TRBV30 with TRBJ1-4; D is perhaps TRBD1 (6 bases). For the CDR3, the DNA is TGTGCCTGGAGTGCCGACAGGAGCGGCACTAATGAAAAACTGTTTTTT. Its translation: CAWSADRSGTNEKLFF.